This T cell receptor beta chain appears in the sequencing data of a study of CD8+CD57+ T cells in acquired aplastic anemia. Study at large: Sorted CD4+ and CD8+ cells yielded DNA averaging around 3 ug.

Profiling that covered TCR beta VDJ and CDR3 relied on genomic DNA as its template. Each CDR3 protein is one row after TCRdb ran MiXCR on the reads. The data show just over 450,000 distinct CDR3 sequences, with around 30% seen just once and roughly 0.89% held by the top ten. This clonotype has more than one count but fewer than ten. Its cognate antigen is unknown. Patients selected for sequencing had displayed CD8+CD57+ cell expansion by flow cytometry. Every patient was diagnosed with severe acquired aplastic anemia. Each patient gave a blood sample that was collected before any therapy had been received. Study-wide results and limits: CD8+ Simpson's diversity did not differ significantly between patients and controls.

The germline V and J ends were trimmed by 0 bases and 0 bases, with 10 bases remaining between them. The V gene's germline CDR1 is SGHKS and CDR2 YYEKEE (reference sequence). The CDR3 contains 16 residues. Sequenced: sorted CD4+, CD8+, or CD8+CD57+ T cells (not recorded which) from PBMCs. V and J are TRBV5-5 and TRBJ1-5; a possible D gene is TRBD1 (6 bases). The TCR was taken from a human donor with aplastic anemia. The CDR3 DNA reads TGTGCCAGCAGCTTGGCCCCAGGGGCTAGCAATCAGCCCCAGCATTTT. Amino acids: CASSLAPGASNQPQHF.